The 31 T cell receptor beta chains below all came from one sample that was sequenced in a study of blood T cell repertoires in COVID-19. Clones were read by immunoSEQ multiplex PCR, and TCRdb kept only the in-frame ones, dropping some. The sample shows about 200,000 clones, roughly 80% of them seen only once. Material for sequencing was peripheral blood. Receptor source: a woman aged 80 or over with acute or convalescent COVID-19.

This sequence joins TRBV21-1 and TRBJ1-2; the table's D call, TRBD1, was not checked against the DNA. TRBV21-1 is annotated as a pseudogene. The CDR3 totals 14 residues. CDR3 DNA: TGTGCCAGCAGGGGACAGGGCGTCGGCTATGGCTACACCTTC. Translation: CASRGQGVGYGYTF.

CDR3 nucleotide sequence: TGCACCAGCAGCCCTTGGGGACAACTAGCGGAGGAAAGGCAGTACTTC. It is translated as CTSSPWGQLAEERQYF. The chain is built from TRBV1 and TRBJ2-7; no check of the table's D call, TRBD2, against the DNA was made. TRBV1 is reported as a pseudogene. CDR3 length equals 16 residues.

The V and J genes are TRBV4-1 and TRBJ2-1; unclear D gene. Germline CDR1 MGHRA, CDR2 YSYEKL. With 3 bases removed from V and 0 bases from J, the gap between germline ends came to 6 bases. CDR3 length: 14 amino acids. CDR3 DNA: TGCGCCAGCAGCCATCCCTTCTCCTACAATGAGCAGTTCTTC. Residues: CASSHPFSYNEQFF.

This clone was detected many times. The rearrangement uses TRBV6-2 or TRBV6-3 and TRBJ2-2, with a tentative D call TRBD2 (6 bases). V was clipped by 4 bases and J by 3 bases, with 15 bases between them. The V gene's germline CDR1 is MNHEY and CDR2 SVGEGT. This CDR3 has 16 residues. The CDR3 here is CASSLPEGRDTGELFF. CDR3 DNA: TGTGCCAGCAGTTTACCGGAGGGTCGTGACACCGGGGAGCTGTTTTTT.

V usage is TRBV7-9 and J usage is TRBJ1-6; no reliable D call. The CDR3 spans 14 residues. Deletions cut 1 base from V and 12 bases from J, with 13 bases between. Germline CDR1 reads SEHNR; CDR2 reads FQNEAQ (reference sequence). CDR3 protein: CASSLVREEGPLHF. Written as DNA, the CDR3 is TGTGCCAGCAGCTTAGTCCGGGAGGAGGGACCCCTCCACTTT. Variable domain in full (rest from reference TRBV7-9 and TRBJ1-6): DTGVSQNPRHKITKRGQNVTFRCDPISEHNRLYWYRQTLGQGPEFLTYFQNEAQLEKSRLLSDRFSAERPKGSFSTLEIQRTEQGDSAMYLCASSLVREEGPLHFGNGTRLTVT.

This chain links TRBV19 with TRBJ1-5; D remains unclear. Germline V gives CDR1 LNHDA, CDR2 SQIVND (reference sequence). Trimming removed 5 bases at V and 8 bases at J, with 16 bases between. This CDR3 spans 14 amino acids. In DNA form, the CDR3 reads TGTGCCAGTAGTCTAGGACTGCGTCTTAAGCCCCAGCATTTT. This codes for CASSLGLRLKPQHF.

This sequence joins TRBV9 and TRBJ1-3, with unresolved D. The CDR3 is made up of 16 amino acids. CDR1 is SGDLS, CDR2 YYNGEE, per germline. V was pared by 4 bases and J by 0 bases, with 14 bases between. The CDR3 reads CASSPTLRLSGNTIYF. The DNA for the CDR3 is TGTGCCAGCAGCCCGACCTTGAGGCTCTCTGGAAACACCATATATTTT.

The chain recombines TRBV5-1 with TRBJ2-1; TRBD2 agrees at 9 bases. V gave up 4 bases and J gave up 6 bases; unmatched junction bases: 5. The CDR3 spans 14 residues. Germline-derived CDR1 and CDR2 are SGHRS and YFSETQ. The CDR3: CASSHLAGANEQFF. The CDR3 DNA reads TGCGCCAGCAGCCATTTAGCGGGGGCCAATGAGCAGTTCTTC.

This clone was recorded at least ten times. The rearrangement links TRBV9 to TRBJ2-7, with 9 bases fitting TRBD2. The trim removed 4 bases at V and 0 bases at J, leaving 2 bases unmatched. This CDR3 is 14 amino acids long. The V gene's germline CDR1 is SGDLS and CDR2 YYNGEE. CDR3 in amino acids: CASSQTSGSYEQYF. The CDR3 DNA follows: TGTGCCAGCAGCCAGACTAGCGGCTCCTACGAGCAGTACTTC. Supplemented by reference TRBV9 and TRBJ2-7, the full variable domain reads DSGVTQTPKHLITATGQRVTLRCSPRSGDLSVYWYQQSLDQGLQFLIQYYNGEERAKGNILERFSAQQFPDLHSELNLSSLELGDSALYFCASSQTSGSYEQYFGPGTRLTVT.

This chain links TRBV15 with TRBJ2-3, with 12 bases that match TRBD2. Germline CDR1 is LNHNV and CDR2 is YYDKDF (reference sequence). The CDR3 sequence is 14 residues long. Trimming took 0 bases from V and 10 from J; bases not matched to a gene: 2. DNA for the CDR3: TGTGCCACCAGCAGAGATCGGACTAGCGGGGCGCAGTATTTT. This sequence encodes CATSRDRTSGAQYF. Supplemented by reference TRBV15 and TRBJ2-3, the full variable domain reads DAMVIQNPRYQVTQFGKPVTLSCSQTLNHNVMYWYQQKSSQAPKLLFHYYDKDFNNEADTPDNFQSRRPNTSFCFLDIRSPGLGDTAMYLCATSRDRTSGAQYFGPGTRLTVL.

This clone was seen once. The chain joins TRBV9 to TRBJ2-3, with 13 bases lining up with TRBD2. Losses at the gene ends were 3 bases for V and 6 bases for J; bases not matched to a gene: 4. This CDR3 has 15 residues. The V gene's germline CDR1 is SGDLS and CDR2 YYNGEE. CDR3 DNA: TGTGCCAGCAGCGCCGGACTAGCGGGAGTTGATACGCAGTATTTT. Translating it yields CASSAGLAGVDTQYF.

This chain links TRBV19 with TRBJ2-5; weak D call: TRBD1 (6 bases). With 1 base removed from V and 3 bases from J, the gap between germline ends came to 12 bases. The CDR3 loop spans 15 amino acids. Germline V gene data show CDR1 as LNHDA and CDR2 as SQIVND (reference sequence). CDR3 sequence (DNA): TGTGCCAGTAGTATAGGACAGGTCAGGGAAGAGACCCAGTACTTC. As protein: CASSIGQVREETQYF.

The J gene is TRBJ2-5, the V gene TRBV19; the match to TRBD2 covers 12 bases. V shed 3 bases and J 4 bases; nucleotides not matched to a gene: 3. This CDR3 region has 15 residues. Per germline, CDR1 LNHDA and CDR2 SQIVND (reference sequence). The CDR3 region is CASSIPGLAGETQYF. The CDR3 region has the DNA TGTGCCAGTAGTATTCCGGGACTAGCGGGAGAGACCCAGTACTTC.

V gene TRBV18 combines with J gene TRBJ1-4, with 9 bases aligning to TRBD1. The J segment lost 7 bases and the V segment lost 3 bases, leaving 6 bases of the junction unmatched. This CDR3 region has 15 residues. Germline assignment: CDR1 KGHSH and CDR2 LQKENI. In DNA form, the CDR3 reads TGTGCCAGCTCACCTCGGACAGGGGAAGGTGAAAAACTGTTTTTT. Its protein product is CASSPRTGEGEKLFF.

This clone came up a few times. V usage is TRBV6-5 and J usage is TRBJ1-4, with TRBD1 identical over 7 bases. Germline loops: CDR1 MNHEY, CDR2 SVGAGI. V dropped 6 bases and J dropped 3; count of bases not matched to a gene: 4. The length of the CDR3 is 14 residues. The CDR3 DNA follows: TGTGCCAGCAGCGCCACAGGGGCTAATGAAAAACTGTTTTTT. Translating gives CASSATGANEKLFF.

The genes are TRBV5-1 and TRBJ2-5, with D possibly matching TRBD2 (5 bases). The CDR3 consists of 16 residues. Germline V CDR1 and CDR2: SGHRS, YFSETQ. The germline V and J ends were trimmed by 0 bases and 0 bases, with 12 bases remaining between them. CDR3 DNA sequence: TGCGCCAGCAGCTTGGGCGGGTCTAAAAACCAAGAGACCCAGTACTTC. This sequence encodes CASSLGGSKNQETQYF. Full variable domain (rest looked up from reference TRBV5-1 and TRBJ2-5): KAGVTQTPRYLIKTRGQQVTLSCSPISGHRSVSWYQQTPGQGLQFLFEYFSETQRNKGNFPGRFSGRQFSNSRSEMNVSTLELGDSALYLCASSLGGSKNQETQYFGPGTRLLVL.

The V gene is TRBV7-2, the J gene TRBJ2-2; TRBD2 aligns across 7 bases. Per germline, CDR1 SGHTA and CDR2 FQGNSA. V was pared by 3 bases and J by 5 bases, with 9 bases of the junction left unmatched. The CDR3 loop spans 16 amino acids. Here the CDR3 DNA reads TGTGCCAGCAGCTTCGGAGGCGGGGGTTATACCGGGGAGCTGTTTTTT. As protein: CASSFGGGGYTGELFF.

The CDR3 DNA reads TGCGCCAGCAGTGAGTGGACAGGCGGTCAAGCTTTCTTT. Encoded protein: CASSEWTGGQAFF. J is TRBJ1-1 and V is TRBV10-1, with 7 bases fitting TRBD1. This CDR3 comprises 13 residues. The V and J ends lost 1 base and 9 bases, in that order; junction bases with no gene match: 5. Looked up from germline, CDR1 is WNHNN and CDR2 is SYGVQD (reference sequence).

The CDR3 nucleotides are TGTGCCAGCAGTTACTTATGGGGCACTGACGAGCAGTACTTC. The encoded protein is CASSYLWGTDEQYF. The chain has TRBV6-2 or TRBV6-3 and TRBJ2-7; possible D gene TRBD1, 5 bases. V dropped 1 base and J dropped 5 bases, with 12 bases sitting between them. CDR3 length: 14 amino acids. Germline loops: CDR1 MNHEY, CDR2 SVGEGT.

V and J are TRBV4-2 and TRBJ1-6; D is unclear. Germline V gene sequence: CDR1 LGHNA, CDR2 YNFKEQ. V was shortened by 0 bases and J by 0 bases, with 9 bases between the two germline ends. The CDR3 covers 17 residues. The CDR3 DNA reads TGTGCCAGCAGCCAAGATGGCGGGGTCTCCTATAATTCACCCCTCCACTTT. This translates into CASSQDGGVSYNSPLHF.

This clone was counted between two and nine times. The chain employs TRBV27 and TRBJ2-1, with 9 bases matching TRBD2. Germline CDR1 reads MNHEY; CDR2 reads SMNVEV (reference sequence). The length of the CDR3 is 14 residues. Trimming cost V 3 bases and J 10 bases; bases outside gene matches: 7. CDR3 protein: CASSFQRGAWEQFF. The CDR3 nucleotides read TGTGCCAGCAGTTTTCAGCGGGGGGCCTGGGAGCAGTTCTTC.

This clone was seen once. CDR3: CASSQGLSNQPQHF. CDR3 nucleotides: TGTGCCAGCTCACAGGGGTTAAGCAATCAGCCCCAGCATTTT. The chain recombines TRBV18 with TRBJ1-5; D perhaps matches TRBD1 (5 bases). The CDR3 covers 14 residues. The ends were cut back, 4 bases at V and 1 base at J, with 8 bases in the middle. CDR1 KGHSH and CDR2 LQKENI come from the germline V gene.

CDR3 sequence (DNA): TGCGCCAGCAGTCAGCCTTACAGGGTGCCTTGCAATCAGCCCCAGCATTTT. It yields the protein CASSQPYRVPCNQPQHF. The rearrangement joins TRBV23-1 to TRBJ1-5; TRBD1 might be the D (6 bases). TRBV23-1 is identified as an open reading frame with a role that is uncertain. CDR3 length: 17 residues. V lost 3 bases and J lost 2, with 17 bases in between.

This clone was seen a handful of times. The genes are TRBV30 and TRBJ1-5; D not certain. Per the germline V gene, CDR1 is GTSNPN and CDR2 is SVGIG (reference sequence). V lost 1 base to trimming and J lost 7 bases, with 11 bases between them. This CDR3 region has 13 residues. CDR3 sequence (DNA): TGTGCCTGGAGTGACGCTCTAGAACAGCCCCAGCATTTT. Its translation: CAWSDALEQPQHF. Supplemented by reference TRBV30 and TRBJ1-5, the full variable domain reads SQTIHQWPATLVQPVGSPLSLECTVEGTSNPNLYWYRQAAGRGLQLLFYSVGIGQISSEVPQNLSASRPQDRQFILSSKKLLLSDSGFYLCAWSDALEQPQHFGDGTRLSIL.

The chain links TRBV6-6 to TRBJ1-5; D is ambiguous. Germline V gene lookup returns CDR1 MNHNY and CDR2 SVGAGI (reference sequence). This CDR3 has 15 amino acids. V lost 2 bases to trimming and J lost 2 bases, with 10 bases between them. DNA for the CDR3: TGTGCCAGCAGTTACGAGGGAACGGGCAATCAGCCCCAGCATTTT. It specifies CASSYEGTGNQPQHF.

The chain combines TRBV28 with TRBJ1-2, with 10 bases identical to TRBD1. Looked up from germline, CDR1 is MDHEN and CDR2 is SYDVKM. J was trimmed by 4 bases and V by 6 bases; bases with no gene match: 5. The CDR3 consists of 14 residues. The CDR3 spells CASRAGTGAYGYTF. The CDR3 bases are TGTGCCAGCAGGGCCGGGACAGGGGCCTATGGCTACACCTTC.

The chain is built from TRBV4-3 and TRBJ2-2, with 10 bases fitting TRBD1. V lost 4 bases to trimming and J lost 1 base; unmatched junction nucleotides: 0. The CDR3 is 15 residues long. Per the germline V gene, CDR1 is LGHNA and CDR2 is YSLEER. This CDR3 reads CASSRTGGNTGELFF. CDR3 in DNA: TGCGCCAGCAGCCGGACAGGGGGGAACACCGGGGAGCTGTTTTTT.

The chain employs TRBV9 and TRBJ2-3; 13 bases are a match to TRBD2. CDR3 length equals 16 residues. Germline assignment: CDR1 SGDLS and CDR2 YYNGEE. The ends lost 4 bases at V and 2 bases at J; junction bases unmatched: 4. CDR3 sequence: CASSRGTSGITDTQYF. DNA for the CDR3: TGTGCCAGCAGCCGAGGGACTAGCGGGATCACAGATACGCAGTATTTT.

The chain couples TRBV11-3 to TRBJ1-1; D is unclear. Per germline, CDR1 SGHNT and CDR2 YENEEA. This CDR3 contains 12 residues. Trimming removed 8 bases at V and 6 bases at J, with 13 bases between. CDR3 protein: CASGRDFAEAFF. The CDR3 DNA reads TGTGCCAGCGGTCGGGATTTCGCTGAAGCTTTCTTT.

Details on this clone: The sample has other DNA sequences that encode this CDR3 too. The J gene is TRBJ1-6, the V gene TRBV30; weak D call: TRBD1 (6 bases). CDR1 is GTSNPN, CDR2 SVGIG, per germline (reference sequence). The CDR3 extends over 13 amino acids. V dropped 4 bases and J dropped 7 bases, with 11 bases sitting between them. CDR3 region: CAWNRVGNSPLHF. In nucleotides, the CDR3 is TGTGCCTGGAACAGGGTTGGCAATTCACCCCTCCACTTT.

The chain links TRBV18 to TRBJ2-3; tentative D call: TRBD1 (5 bases). The V end lost 3 bases, the J end lost 1 base, and 11 bases lay between the germline ends. The CDR3 contains 15 residues. The germline V gene encodes CDR1 KGHSH and CDR2 LQKENI. CDR3 in DNA: TGTGCCAGCTCACCGCAAGGCAGGGGCACAGATACGCAGTATTTT. Its translation is CASSPQGRGTDTQYF.